A selection of T cell receptor beta chains follows, all from one sample in a study of shared clonotypes between healthy human individuals. Clones were sequenced by immunoSEQ multiplex PCR, and TCRdb holds only the in-frame ones, with some missing. The data contain over a million clones, approximately 78% of them singletons. What was sequenced was memory CD4+ T cells from PBMCs. The receptors come from a man between 18 and 35 years old in good health. Some clones in this sample may be carry-over from other donors' samples. CDR3s include the opening cysteine and the closing phenylalanine or tryptophan. A D gene is named only where the DNA matches it firmly. Expanded clones get a size class; other rows say once, few or many, or leave the size out.

j_call | clone_size | d_call | v_call | cdr3_length | cdr3_nt | cdr3_aa
TRBJ1-2 | . | . | TRBV5-1 | 12 | TGCGCCAGCAGCCCCCTCCCGGGGGGCTACACCTTC | CASSPLPGGYTF
TRBJ2-1 | . | TRBD2 | TRBV10-3 | 13 | TGTGCCACGGGAGGGAGCTCCTACAATGAGCAGTTCTTC | CATGGSSYNEQFF
TRBJ1-2 | . | . | TRBV6-5 | 15 | TGTGCCAGCAGTCCAACCTACTCAGGGCCGGGTGGCTACACCTTC | CASSPTYSGPGGYTF
TRBJ2-5 | . | TRBD2 | TRBV27 | 14 | TGTGCCAGCAGTTCCCAGGGACTAGCAGGGACCCAGTACTTC | CASSSQGLAGTQYF
TRBJ1-1 | . | . | TRBV5-1 | 15 | TGCGCCAGCAGCTTGGAGGCCAGTACAGGGACTGAAGCTTTCTTT | CASSLEASTGTEAFF
TRBJ2-3 | . | TRBD1 | TRBV7-3 | 16 | TGTGCCAGCAGCCGCCGGACAGGACCCCTGACAGATACGCAGTATTTT | CASSRRTGPLTDTQYF
TRBJ2-3 | . | . | TRBV5-1 | 14 | TGCGCCAGCAGCTTGGCCGCCCCTGAAGATACGCAGTATTTT | CASSLAAPEDTQYF
TRBJ2-3 | . | . | TRBV5-1 | 15 | TGCGCCAGCAGCTTGGGAACAGGCCGCACAGATACGCAGTATTTT | CASSLGTGRTDTQYF
TRBJ1-3 | . | . | TRBV7-2 | 13 | TGTGCCAGCAGCTTAATGGCTGGAAACACCATATATTTT | CASSLMAGNTIYF
TRBJ1-3 | . | . | TRBV25-1 | 14 | TGTGCCAGCAGCAATTCTATCTCTGGAAACACCATATATTTT | CASSNSISGNTIYF
TRBJ2-7 | . | . | TRBV20-1 | 10 | TGCAGTGCAAGACGATACGAGCAGTACTTC | CSARRYEQYF
TRBJ2-3 | . | TRBD1 | TRBV28 | 14 | TGTGCCAGCAGTTTATGGGGACAGGTGGATACGCAGTATTTT | CASSLWGQVDTQYF
TRBJ2-1 | . | TRBD2 | TRBV5-4 | 15 | TGTGCCAGCAGGTTAGCGGGGAGGGGCCACAATGAGCAGTTCTTC | CASRLAGRGHNEQFF
TRBJ2-2 | . | . | TRBV11-2 | 13 | TGTGCCAGCAGCCCGACTAGGGTCGGGGAGCTGTTTTTT | CASSPTRVGELFF
TRBJ1-1 | . | . | TRBV28 | 19 | TGTGCCAGCAGTTTATTAGAGGTGACTCCAGGCCCCCCGAACACTGAAGCTTTCTTT | CASSLLEVTPGPPNTEAFF
TRBJ1-5 | . | . | TRBV25-1 | 11 | TGCCGGCTGGCAGTCAATCAGCCCCAGCATTTT | CRLAVNQPQHF
TRBJ2-2 | many | TRBD1 | TRBV25-1 | 15 | TGTGCCAGCAGTGAGGACAGGGGAAACACCGGGGAGCTGTTTTTT | CASSEDRGNTGELFF
TRBJ2-2 | once | TRBD1 | TRBV27 | 15 | TGTGCCAGCAGTCACAGGGGTTGGGACACCGGGGAGCTGTTTTTT | CASSHRGWDTGELFF
TRBJ2-7 | . | TRBD2 | TRBV7-8 | 16 | TGTGCCAGCAGCTCACGACTAGCGGGAGAGGGCGACGAGCAGTACTTC | CASSSRLAGEGDEQYF
TRBJ2-2 | . | TRBD2 | TRBV27 | 17 | TGTGCCAGCAGCCCTAGCGGGAGGCGTACGAACACCGGGGAGCTGTTTTTT | CASSPSGRRTNTGELFF
TRBJ1-2 | . | . | TRBV9 | 14 | TGTGCCAGCAGCGTAAACGGCCCGTCGGATGGCTACACCTTC | CASSVNGPSDGYTF
TRBJ2-3 | once | TRBD2 | TRBV7-2 | 15 | TGTGCCAGCAGCCCCCGGGACTACCGGAGAGATACGCAGTATTTT | CASSPRDYRRDTQYF
TRBJ2-7 | . | TRBD2 | TRBV5-4 | 17 | TGTGCCAGCAGCTTGGAGGTTAGCGGGAGCTCCTCCTACGAGCAGTACTTC | CASSLEVSGSSSYEQYF
TRBJ2-2 | . | . | TRBV28 | 18 | TGTGCCAGCAGTTCCCCGTCAGGGGCCGGGACGGTCGCCGGGGAGCTGTTTTTT | CASSSPSGAGTVAGELFF
TRBJ1-1 | . | TRBD1 | TRBV28 | 15 | TGTGCCAGCAGTTTACTGGGACAGGGGGGGACTGAAGCTTTCTTT | CASSLLGQGGTEAFF
TRBJ2-1 | . | . | TRBV20-1 | 10 | TGCAGTGCTAGGGCATTGTGGCAGTTCTTC | CSARALWQFF
TRBJ1-3 | . | . | TRBV6-5 | 14 | TGTGCCAGCAGTTTAGGGGTAGCTGGAAACACCATATATTTT | CASSLGVAGNTIYF
TRBJ1-5 | . | . | TRBV28 | 16 | TGTGCCAGCAGACGAATTGGGGGAGACCGCAATCAGCCCCAGCATTTT | CASRRIGGDRNQPQHF
TRBJ2-2 | . | TRBD2 | TRBV18 | 16 | TGTGCCAGCTCACCACCTAGCGGGAGACACACCGGGGAGCTGTTTTTT | CASSPPSGRHTGELFF
TRBJ2-5 | . | . | TRBV28 | 14 | TGTGCCAGCAGTTTCCTACAAATCCAAGGGACCCAGTACTTC | CASSFLQIQGTQYF
TRBJ2-3 | . | . | TRBV30 | 14 | TGTGCCTGGAATTTCCGGGAGCCTCAGGATACGCAGTATTTT | CAWNFREPQDTQYF
TRBJ2-2 | . | TRBD1 | TRBV7-2 | 18 | TGTGCCAGCAGCTTAATTGCAGGGGGTGAGGCGGGCACCGGGGAGCTGTTTTTT | CASSLIAGGEAGTGELFF
TRBJ1-1 | . | TRBD1 | TRBV6-5 | 14 | TGTGCCAGCATTCCACAGGGGGTCAGGACTGAAGCTTTCTTT | CASIPQGVRTEAFF